This T cell receptor beta chain emerged from a study of cytomegalovirus exposure and HLA in healthy donors. Study-level points and caveats: The study assumed roughly uniform donor sequencing depth for presence/absence analyses.

As to this clone: The antigen remains undetermined.

Per the germline V gene, CDR1 is MNHEY and CDR2 is SMNVEV (reference sequence). The junction had 10 bases not matched to a gene; V was cut back by 5 bases and J by 6 bases. This CDR3 comprises 14 residues. Primers: 60 Vbeta forward and 13 Jbeta reverse. The assay was immunoSEQ multiplex PCR, and TCRdb's table has in-frame clones only and misses some. The table includes 170,000 or so clones, over 75% detected once. This TCR was recovered from a woman between 45 and 65 years old in good health and CMV-seronegative. Source material: PBMCs. The chain carries TRBV27 and TRBJ2-7; 7 nucleotides align to TRBD1. This CDR3 is CASSGPQGYSEQYF. In nucleotides, the CDR3 is TGTGCCAGCAGTGGACCACAGGGGTACTCCGAGCAGTACTTC.